This paragraph covers one T cell receptor beta chain sequence. V lost 5 bases and J 0 bases, leaving 10 bases between the germline ends. CDR1 is MNHEY, CDR2 SMNVEV, per germline (reference sequence). The CDR3 totals 14 residues. These data belong to a study of shared T cell receptors in the human thymus. Assay: immunoSEQ multiplex PCR; the TCRdb copy retains only in-frame clones and omits some. The sample contains about 380,000 clones, 95% of which appear only once. The chain employs TRBV27 and TRBJ2-5; weak D call: TRBD2 (6 bases). Sequencing used thymocytes. The sequence came from a human donor. CDR3 sequence: CASSPGLYQETQYF. The CDR3 DNA is TGTGCCAGCAGTCCGGGACTGTACCAAGAGACCCAGTACTTC.